Below are 17 T cell receptor beta chains sequenced from a single sample in a study of T cells in Graves' hyperthyroidism and ophthalmopathy. RNA transcripts gave rise to amplified TCR beta CDR3 regions. HTBI primers were the set used in a first-round RT-PCR of the TCR CDR3. TCRdb ran MiXCR on the multiplex PCR reads and lists one entry per CDR3 protein. The sample lists about 740,000 distinct CDR3 sequences, 14% seen once, with roughly a tenth in the top ten. The sample taken for sequencing was blood. The receptors stem from a woman aged 18-35 years with Graves' hyperthyroidism.

Worth noting for this clonotype: Likely a read error: the CDR3 ends without its conserved phenylalanine or tryptophan. The V call is TRBV5-1, the J call TRBJ2-1; 9 nucleotides match TRBD1. The CDR3 covers 15 residues. The V and J ends lost 4 bases and 8 bases, in that order; junction bases with no gene match: 10. In germline, CDR1 is SGHRS, CDR2 YFSETQ. The CDR3 protein is CASSRVGQGLDEQFL. In DNA, the CDR3 is TGCGCCAGCAGCCGAGTAGGACAGGGGTTAGATGAGCAGTTCCTC.

Details on this clonotype: Germline is not matched at one junction end, which may reflect a read error. CDR3 coding DNA: TGTGCCACCAGCAGCAGATACTCTGGAAACACCATATGTTTT. Translating gives CATSSRYSGNTICF. The V and J genes are TRBV15 and TRBJ1-3; no clear D gene. The CDR3 is 14 residues long. Per germline, CDR1 LNHNV and CDR2 YYDKDF (reference sequence).

The V and J genes are TRBV15 and TRBJ2-7; D is possibly TRBD1 or TRBD2 (6 bases each). The CDR3 has 16 residues. The germline V gene has CDR1 LNHNV and CDR2 YYDKDF (reference sequence). Trimming took off 0 bases at V and 1 base at J, with 13 bases between the two ends. This CDR3 is CATSRDKRGLSYEQYF. CDR3 nucleotides: TGTGCCACCAGCAGAGATAAACGGGGGCTATCCTACGAGCAGTACTTC.

There are a few counts of this clonotype. The rearrangement joins TRBV19 to TRBJ1-2; perhaps TRBD1 as D (6 bases). V was shortened by 6 bases and J by 4 bases, with 24 bases between the two germline ends. CDR1 and CDR2 from the germline V gene are LNHDA and SQIVND (reference sequence). The CDR3 totals 17 residues. CDR3 DNA: TGTGCCAGTAGCCTGGGAGGGGGACGACCCCACCTCTATGGCTACACCTTC. It yields the protein CASSLGGGRPHLYGYTF. The full variable domain, its missing parts supplied by reference TRBV19 and TRBJ1-2, is DGGITQSPKYLFRKEGQNVTLSCEQNLNHDAMYWYRQDPGQGLRLIYYSQIVNDFQKGDIAEGYSVSREKKESFPLTVTSAQKNPTAFYLCASSLGGGRPHLYGYTFGSGTRLTVV.

This clonotype was picked up a small number of times. The chain recombines TRBV4-3 with TRBJ2-7, with a tentative D call TRBD1 (6 bases). This CDR3 is built from 14 residues. The germline V and J ends were trimmed by 1 base and 3 bases, with 10 bases remaining between them. Germline V gene data show CDR1 as LGHNA and CDR2 as YSLEER. The CDR3 protein is CASSQGEGGYEQYF. CDR3 nucleotides: TGCGCCAGCAGCCAAGGTGAAGGGGGCTACGAGCAGTACTTC.

The CDR3 bases are TGTGCCAGCAGCTCCAGCACAGGGCCTCATAATGAAAAACTGTTTTTT. Protein: CASSSSTGPHNEKLFF. The chain joins TRBV7-9 to TRBJ1-4; tentative D call: TRBD1 (6 bases). The V and J ends lost 4 bases and 4 bases respectively, with 16 bases between them. CDR1 and CDR2 from the germline V gene are SEHNR and FQNEAQ (reference sequence). The CDR3 is made up of 16 amino acids.

This clonotype was detected many times. The chain links TRBV7-2 to TRBJ2-1; 13 nucleotides agree with TRBD2. The CDR3 has 14 amino acids. With V trimmed by 1 base and J by 9 bases, 0 bases remained unmatched. The germline V gene has CDR1 SGHTA and CDR2 FQGNSA. Here the CDR3 DNA reads TGTGCCAGCAGCTTAGGACTAGCGGGAGGTGAGCAGTTCTTC. Protein sequence: CASSLGLAGGEQFF.

This clonotype has at least ten counts. The CDR3 coding sequence is TGCAGTGCTCCTAGGCGGTATAGTTATGGCTACACCTTC. Residues: CSAPRRYSYGYTF. This chain uses TRBV20-1 with TRBJ1-2; no clear D gene. Germline CDR1 reads DFQATT; CDR2 reads SNEGSKA (reference sequence). This CDR3 contains 13 residues. The V and J ends lost 5 bases and 5 bases respectively, with 15 bases between them.

This clonotype was picked up many times. This chain uses TRBV29-1 with TRBJ1-5; TRBD1 might be the D (6 bases). There are 16 residues in the CDR3. Germline loops: CDR1 SQVTM, CDR2 ANQGSEA. Trimming cost V 6 bases and J 3 bases, with 21 bases left between them. The CDR3 sequence: CSVRERGRGPNQPQHF. The CDR3 DNA is TGCAGCGTGAGAGAGCGGGGCAGGGGTCCCAATCAGCCCCAGCATTTT.

This clonotype has a handful of counts. The CDR3 DNA reads TGCAGTGCTATGACAGGAGCCCTATACGAGCAGTACTTC. Translation: CSAMTGALYEQYF. This rearrangement joins TRBV20-1 to TRBJ2-7, with a tentative D call TRBD1 (6 bases). Trimming left V 4 bases short and J 4 bases short, with 14 bases between. Germline-derived CDR1 and CDR2 are DFQATT and SNEGSKA (reference sequence). The CDR3 consists of 13 residues.

This clonotype was detected ten times or more. This chain uses TRBV7-2 with TRBJ2-1, with 7 bases lining up with TRBD2. CDR1 is SGHTA, CDR2 FQGNSA, per germline. There are 15 residues in the CDR3. The V gene end was trimmed by 5 bases and the J gene end by 4 bases; junction bases not matched to a gene: 8. The CDR3 DNA sequence: TGTGCCAGCAGCCTAGGTAGCGGGTATTACAATGAGCAGTTCTTC. Its protein product is CASSLGSGYYNEQFF.

In its sample, this clonotype was seen a few times. The chain is built from TRBV7-2 and TRBJ2-2; 7 bases match TRBD2. CDR1 is SGHTA and CDR2 is FQGNSA in the germline V gene. The V segment lost 4 bases and the J segment 4 bases; nucleotides outside the gene matches: 3. The CDR3 is 14 amino acids. The CDR3 DNA is TGTGCCAGCAGCTGGGGGGGATTCACCGGGGAGCTGTTTTTT. Translating it yields CASSWGGFTGELFF.

J is TRBJ2-1 and V is TRBV20-1; 15 nucleotides match TRBD2. The V gene end was trimmed by 8 bases and the J gene end by 7 bases; junction bases not matched to a gene: 9. The CDR3 is made up of 15 amino acids. Germline V CDR1 and CDR2: DFQATT, SNEGSKA (reference sequence). For the CDR3, the DNA is TGCAGTAAGAGGGGGGGGACTAGCGGGAGGAATGAGCAGTTCTTC. This sequence encodes CSKRGGTSGRNEQFF.

This clonotype showed up just a few times. The V and J genes are TRBV7-9 and TRBJ2-5; 7 nucleotides line up with TRBD1. Trimming took 3 bases from V and 4 from J; bases not matched to a gene: 8. CDR3 length: 15 amino acids. Germline V lookup: CDR1 SEHNR, CDR2 FQNEAQ (reference sequence). CDR3 DNA sequence: TGTGCCAGCAGCTTTAAAGGGGGCACGGGAGAGACCCAGTACTTC. Amino acids: CASSFKGGTGETQYF.

This clonotype was counted many times. The V call is TRBV7-3, the J call TRBJ2-3; 13 bases are shared with TRBD2. The CDR3 sequence is 15 residues long. Germline lookup yields CDR1 SGHTA and CDR2 FQGTGA. V trimming: 6 bases; J trimming: 3 bases; junction bases outside the gene matches: 3. CDR3 coding DNA: TGTGCCAGCAGAAGGACTAGCGGGAGTACAGATACGCAGTATTTT. Its protein product is CASRRTSGSTDTQYF.

This clonotype has at least ten counts. The chain carries TRBV2 and TRBJ1-1, with D possibly being TRBD1 (5 bases). The CDR3 is 13 amino acids. The germline CDR1 and CDR2 sequences are SNHLY and FYNNEI. Deletions cut 8 bases from V and 11 bases from J, with 21 bases between. The CDR3 here is CASQVTGTPHAFF. In DNA, the CDR3 is TGTGCCAGCCAGGTAACCGGGACCCCACACGCTTTCTTT.

The table lists this clonotype with many counts. J is TRBJ2-7 and V is TRBV5-1; D call uncertain. Trimming left V 7 bases short and J 2 bases short, with 10 bases between. The CDR3 covers 12 residues. Germline CDR1 and CDR2: SGHRS and YFSETQ. In DNA form, the CDR3 reads TGCGCCAGCGGACCCTACCCCTACGAGCAGTACTTC. This encodes CASGPYPYEQYF.